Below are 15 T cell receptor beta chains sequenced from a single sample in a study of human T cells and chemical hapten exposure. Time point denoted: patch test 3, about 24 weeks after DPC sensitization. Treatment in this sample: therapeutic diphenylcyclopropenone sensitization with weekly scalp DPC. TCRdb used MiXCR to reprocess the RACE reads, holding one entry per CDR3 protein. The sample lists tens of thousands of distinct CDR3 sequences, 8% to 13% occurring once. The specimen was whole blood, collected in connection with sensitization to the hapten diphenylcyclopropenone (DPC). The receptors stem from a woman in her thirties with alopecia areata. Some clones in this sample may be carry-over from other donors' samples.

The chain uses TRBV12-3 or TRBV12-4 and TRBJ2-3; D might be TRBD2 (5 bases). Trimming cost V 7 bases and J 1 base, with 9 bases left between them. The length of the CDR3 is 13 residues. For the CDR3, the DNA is TGTGCCAGCATCCTTAGCGGCACAGATACGCAGTATTTT. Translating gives CASILSGTDTQYF.

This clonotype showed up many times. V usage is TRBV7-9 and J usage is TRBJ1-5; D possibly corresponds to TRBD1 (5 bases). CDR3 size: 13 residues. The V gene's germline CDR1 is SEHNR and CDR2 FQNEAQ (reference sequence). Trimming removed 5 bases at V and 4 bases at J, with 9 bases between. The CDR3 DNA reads TGTGCCAGCAGCCCCGACAGTAATCAGCCCCAGCATTTT. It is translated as CASSPDSNQPQHF.

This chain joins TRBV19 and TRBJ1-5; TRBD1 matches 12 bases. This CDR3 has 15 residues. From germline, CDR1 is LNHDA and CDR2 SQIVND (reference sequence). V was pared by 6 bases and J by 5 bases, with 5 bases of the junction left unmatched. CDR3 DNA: TGTGCCAGTAGCCTGGGACAGGGGGCTTATCAGCCCCAGCATTTT. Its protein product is CASSLGQGAYQPQHF.

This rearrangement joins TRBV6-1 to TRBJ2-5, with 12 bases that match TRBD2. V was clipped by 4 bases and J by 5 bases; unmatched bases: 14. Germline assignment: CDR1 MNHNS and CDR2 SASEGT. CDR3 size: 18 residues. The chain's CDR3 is CASSALDPASGGAETQYF. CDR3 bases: TGTGCCAGCAGTGCCCTTGACCCCGCTAGCGGGGGGGCGGAGACCCAGTACTTC.

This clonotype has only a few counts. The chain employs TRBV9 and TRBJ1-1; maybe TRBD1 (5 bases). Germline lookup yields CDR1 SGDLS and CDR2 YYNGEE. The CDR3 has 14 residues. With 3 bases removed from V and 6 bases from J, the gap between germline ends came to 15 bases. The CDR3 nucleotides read TGTGCCAGCAGCGCTTCGATCAGGGACGCTGAAGCTTTCTTT. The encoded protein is CASSASIRDAEAFF.

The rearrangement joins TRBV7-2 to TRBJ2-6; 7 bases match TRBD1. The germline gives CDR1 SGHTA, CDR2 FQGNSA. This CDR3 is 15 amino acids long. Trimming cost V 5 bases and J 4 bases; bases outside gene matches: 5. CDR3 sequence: CASSLGTAGANVLTF. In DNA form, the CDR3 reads TGTGCCAGCAGCCTGGGGACAGCCGGGGCCAACGTCCTGACTTTC.

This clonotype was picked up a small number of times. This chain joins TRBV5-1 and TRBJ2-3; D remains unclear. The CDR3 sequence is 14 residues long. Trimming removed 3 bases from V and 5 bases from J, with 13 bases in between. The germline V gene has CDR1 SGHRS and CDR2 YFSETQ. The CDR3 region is CASSWGSPGDTQYF. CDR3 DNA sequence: TGCGCCAGCAGCTGGGGTTCTCCGGGAGATACGCAGTATTTT.

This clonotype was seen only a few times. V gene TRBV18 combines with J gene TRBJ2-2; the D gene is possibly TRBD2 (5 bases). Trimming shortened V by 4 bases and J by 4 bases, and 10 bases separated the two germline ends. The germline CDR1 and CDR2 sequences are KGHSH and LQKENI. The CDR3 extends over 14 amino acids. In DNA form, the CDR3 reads TGTGCCAGCTCACGAGGGATGGCCACCGGGGAGCTGTTTTTT. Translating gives CASSRGMATGELFF.

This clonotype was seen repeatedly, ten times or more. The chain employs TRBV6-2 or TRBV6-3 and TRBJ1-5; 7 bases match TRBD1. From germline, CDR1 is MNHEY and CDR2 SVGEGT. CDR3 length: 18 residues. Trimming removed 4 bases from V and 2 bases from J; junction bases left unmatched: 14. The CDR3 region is CASSSGGGANLRNQPQHF. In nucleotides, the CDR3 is TGTGCCAGCAGTTCGGGAGGGGGCGCGAACCTTCGCAATCAGCCCCAGCATTTT.

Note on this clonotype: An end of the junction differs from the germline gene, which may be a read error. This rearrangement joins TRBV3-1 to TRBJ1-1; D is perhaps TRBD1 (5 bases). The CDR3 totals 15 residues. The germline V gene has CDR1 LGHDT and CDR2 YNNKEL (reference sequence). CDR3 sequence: CASSPLVGLNTEAIF. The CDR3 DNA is TGTGCCAGCAGCCCGCTCGTGGGACTGAACACTGAAGCTATCTTT.

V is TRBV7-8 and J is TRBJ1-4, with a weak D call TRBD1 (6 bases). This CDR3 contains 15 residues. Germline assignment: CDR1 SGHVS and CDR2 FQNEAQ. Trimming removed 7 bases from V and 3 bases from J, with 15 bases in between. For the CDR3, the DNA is TGTGCCAGCACTCTAGAGTGGGGGCCTAATGAAAAACTGTTTTTT. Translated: CASTLEWGPNEKLFF.

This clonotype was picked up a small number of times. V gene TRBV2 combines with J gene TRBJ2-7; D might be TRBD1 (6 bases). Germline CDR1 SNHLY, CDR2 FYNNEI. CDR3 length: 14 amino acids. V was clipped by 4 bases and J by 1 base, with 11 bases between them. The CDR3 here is CASSATGLSYEQYF. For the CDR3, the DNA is TGTGCCAGCAGTGCAACAGGGCTATCCTACGAGCAGTACTTC.

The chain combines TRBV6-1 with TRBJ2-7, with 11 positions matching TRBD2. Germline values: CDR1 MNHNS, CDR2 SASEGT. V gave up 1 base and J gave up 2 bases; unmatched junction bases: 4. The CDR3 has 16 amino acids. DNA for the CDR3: TGTGCCAGCAGTGAAGACGGGGGACTAGCGGCCTACGAGCAGTACTTC. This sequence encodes CASSEDGGLAAYEQYF.

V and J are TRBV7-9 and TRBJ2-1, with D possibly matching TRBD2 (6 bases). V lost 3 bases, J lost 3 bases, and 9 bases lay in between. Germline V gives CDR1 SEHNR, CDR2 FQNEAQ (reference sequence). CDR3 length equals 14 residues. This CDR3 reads CASSLLGSYNEQFF. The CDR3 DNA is TGTGCCAGCAGCTTGCTCGGGAGCTACAATGAGCAGTTCTTC.

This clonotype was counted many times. The CDR3 sequence: CASSYSSGHPYEQYF. CDR3 in DNA: TGTGCCAGCAGTTACTCGTCCGGGCACCCCTACGAGCAGTACTTC. The chain couples TRBV6-2 or TRBV6-3 to TRBJ2-7; no clear D gene. Germline V CDR1 and CDR2: MNHEY, SVGEGT. This CDR3 spans 15 amino acids. V lost 0 bases and J lost 2, with 11 bases in between.